The rows below give T cell receptor beta chains drawn from one sample of a study of regulatory T cells in long-lasting Graves disease. TCRdb re-derived calls from the multiplex PCR reads in MiXCR, one entry per CDR3 protein. Of 450,000 or so distinct CDR3 sequences in the sample, 20% to 25% were seen once. The sample in question was peripheral blood mononuclear cells (PBMCs), obtained when the disease was refractory, from a patient treated with antithyroid drugs. All receptors derive from a female donor with Graves disease. The CDR3 runs from the conserved cysteine through the conserved F or W. The order of the fields is J gene, V gene, clone size, D gene, CDR3 DNA, CDR3 protein. D genes are given only for firm matches. Some rows mark clone size as missing; the rest say once, few, many or name a class of expanded clone.

j_gene: TRBJ1-1
v_gene: TRBV28
abundance: many
d_gene: -
CDR3nt: TGTGCCAGCAGTTTTAGGCAGGGTCGGCCTGAAGCTTTCTTT
CDR3aa: CASSFRQGRPEAFF

j_gene: TRBJ1-2
v_gene: TRBV28
abundance: few
d_gene: -
CDR3nt: TGTGCCAGCAGTTTCGATTTAGGAGGCTACACCTTC
CDR3aa: CASSFDLGGYTF

j_gene: TRBJ2-7
v_gene: TRBV5-1
abundance: -
d_gene: -
CDR3nt: TGCGCCAGCAGCTTGTATGGAGCCGCCTTGGAAAGCTCCTACGAGCAGTACTTC
CDR3aa: CASSLYGAALESSYEQYF

j_gene: TRBJ1-5
v_gene: TRBV6-1
abundance: many
d_gene: -
CDR3nt: TGTGCCAGCAGTCCAACGGGGGGGGGCAATCAGCCCCAGCATTTT
CDR3aa: CASSPTGGGNQPQHF

j_gene: TRBJ2-7
v_gene: TRBV7-2
abundance: few
d_gene: -
CDR3nt: TGTGCCAGCGAGGGGGTTTCCTACGAGCAGTACTTC
CDR3aa: CASEGVSYEQYF

j_gene: TRBJ2-7
v_gene: TRBV29-1
abundance: -
d_gene: TRBD2
CDR3nt: TGCAGCGTTAGCGGGGGGTATACGAGGGAGCAGTACTTC
CDR3aa: CSVSGGYTREQYF

j_gene: TRBJ1-5
v_gene: TRBV20-1
abundance: -
d_gene: -
CDR3nt: TGCAGTGTGACTCGGGGGGATCAGCCCCAGCATTTT
CDR3aa: CSVTRGDQPQHF

j_gene: TRBJ2-7
v_gene: TRBV7-2
abundance: -
d_gene: TRBD1
CDR3nt: TGTGCCAGCAGCCGGACAGGGGGCTCGCTGATTCCCTACGAGCAGTACTTC
CDR3aa: CASSRTGGSLIPYEQYF

j_gene: TRBJ1-2
v_gene: TRBV7-2
abundance: many
d_gene: -
CDR3nt: TGTGCCAGCAGATTATCACGGGACGCAAATGGCTACACCTTC
CDR3aa: CASRLSRDANGYTF

j_gene: TRBJ1-5
v_gene: TRBV27
abundance: many
d_gene: -
CDR3nt: TGTGCCAGCAGTCATCGCGGGACACATCAGCCCCAGCATTTT
CDR3aa: CASSHRGTHQPQHF

j_gene: TRBJ2-1
v_gene: TRBV30
abundance: -
d_gene: -
CDR3nt: TGTGCCTGGAGTGTGGACTGGGGGGAGCAGTTCTTC
CDR3aa: CAWSVDWGEQFF

j_gene: TRBJ2-5
v_gene: TRBV12-3/TRBV12-4
abundance: many
d_gene: TRBD2
CDR3nt: TGTGCCAGCAGTTCTAGCGGGAGGTTGAAGACCCAGTACTTC
CDR3aa: CASSSSGRLKTQYF

j_gene: TRBJ2-7
v_gene: TRBV28
abundance: many
d_gene: -
CDR3nt: TGTGCCAGCAGTGTAGTAGACCTCCCCTACGAGCAGTACTTC
CDR3aa: CASSVVDLPYEQYF

j_gene: TRBJ2-2
v_gene: TRBV3-1
abundance: -
d_gene: -
CDR3nt: TGTGCCAGCAGCCATGGGGACACCGGGGAGCTGTTTTTT
CDR3aa: CASSHGDTGELFF

j_gene: TRBJ1-1
v_gene: TRBV11-2
abundance: many
d_gene: -
CDR3nt: TGTGCCAGCAGCTTAGTCGAGGTCACTGAAGCTTTCTTT
CDR3aa: CASSLVEVTEAFF

j_gene: TRBJ1-4
v_gene: TRBV18
abundance: once
d_gene: -
CDR3nt: TGTGCCAGCTCACAGGGCGAAAAACTGCTTTTT
CDR3aa: CASSQGEKLLF

j_gene: TRBJ2-3
v_gene: TRBV28
abundance: once
d_gene: TRBD2
CDR3nt: TGTGCCATCAGTGTAGGAGCGGGGGGTCCAACAGATACGCAGTATTTT
CDR3aa: CAISVGAGGPTDTQYF

j_gene: TRBJ2-7
v_gene: TRBV20-1
abundance: many
d_gene: -
CDR3nt: TGCAGTGTCGCCTCCCGGACAGACTCCTACGAGCAGTACTTC
CDR3aa: CSVASRTDSYEQYF

j_gene: TRBJ2-7
v_gene: TRBV6-2/TRBV6-3
abundance: few
d_gene: -
CDR3nt: TGTGCCAGCAGCCCCCCGACCGACACCTACGAGCAGTACTTC
CDR3aa: CASSPPTDTYEQYF

j_gene: TRBJ1-1
v_gene: TRBV20-1
abundance: -
d_gene: -
CDR3nt: TGCAGTGCTAGATTTGGGGAGACTGAAGCTTTCTTT
CDR3aa: CSARFGETEAFF

j_gene: TRBJ2-7
v_gene: TRBV20-1
abundance: -
d_gene: TRBD1
CDR3nt: TGCAGTGCTAGTATCTCTCGGGACAGGGGGTTGAAAGAGCAGTACTTC
CDR3aa: CSASISRDRGLKEQYF

j_gene: TRBJ1-6
v_gene: TRBV18
abundance: few
d_gene: -
CDR3nt: TGTGCCAGCTCGCCTGACGCCCAGGGGAATTCACCCCTCCACTTT
CDR3aa: CASSPDAQGNSPLHF

j_gene: TRBJ2-2
v_gene: TRBV6-5
abundance: many
d_gene: TRBD1
CDR3nt: TGTGCCAGCAGTTACGCCCGGGACAGGGGGCTCGGCACCGGGGAGCTGTTTTTT
CDR3aa: CASSYARDRGLGTGELFF

j_gene: TRBJ2-3
v_gene: TRBV28
abundance: -
d_gene: -
CDR3nt: TGTGCCAGCAGTTTTCTCAAGGGATCTGGCACAGATACGCAGTATTTT
CDR3aa: CASSFLKGSGTDTQYF

j_gene: TRBJ2-7
v_gene: TRBV20-1
abundance: few
d_gene: -
CDR3nt: TGCAGTGCTCGCGGCCCAACACCGGCCCCGGTCTACGAGCAGTACTTC
CDR3aa: CSARGPTPAPVYEQYF

j_gene: TRBJ2-7
v_gene: TRBV6-2/TRBV6-3
abundance: many
d_gene: -
CDR3nt: TGTGCCAGCAGTTACTCAGACTGGTCGAACTACGAGCAGTACTTC
CDR3aa: CASSYSDWSNYEQYF

j_gene: TRBJ1-5
v_gene: TRBV30
abundance: few
d_gene: -
CDR3nt: TGTGCCTGGAGTATAGCTAAGGATCAGCCCCAGCATTTT
CDR3aa: CAWSIAKDQPQHF

j_gene: TRBJ1-6
v_gene: TRBV6-5
abundance: -
d_gene: -
CDR3nt: TGTGCCAGCAGTTACGTGGGTTCCTATAATTCACCCCTCCACTTT
CDR3aa: CASSYVGSYNSPLHF

j_gene: TRBJ1-3
v_gene: TRBV28
abundance: many
d_gene: -
CDR3nt: TGTGCCAGCAGTGGTCTCAACTCTGGAAACACCATATATTTT
CDR3aa: CASSGLNSGNTIYF

j_gene: TRBJ2-1
v_gene: TRBV28
abundance: -
d_gene: -
CDR3nt: TGTGCCAGCAGTCCAAATGAGCAGTTCTTC
CDR3aa: CASSPNEQFF

j_gene: TRBJ2-7
v_gene: TRBV5-1
abundance: few
d_gene: -
CDR3nt: TGCGCCAGCAGCTTGGCCCGCGGGACATCGGCGTACGAGCAGTACTTC
CDR3aa: CASSLARGTSAYEQYF

j_gene: TRBJ2-7
v_gene: TRBV7-9
abundance: -
d_gene: -
CDR3nt: TGTGCCAGCAGTACCAGGGTTTATGAGCAGTACTTC
CDR3aa: CASSTRVYEQYF

j_gene: TRBJ2-5
v_gene: TRBV5-4
abundance: -
d_gene: -
CDR3nt: TGTGCCAGCAGCTCGACGGAGGGAGAGACCCAGTACTTC
CDR3aa: CASSSTEGETQYF

j_gene: TRBJ1-2
v_gene: TRBV27
abundance: many
d_gene: -
CDR3nt: TGTGCCAGCAGTTTATCAGAGGGTGACTATGGCTACACCTTC
CDR3aa: CASSLSEGDYGYTF

j_gene: TRBJ1-5
v_gene: TRBV5-6
abundance: -
d_gene: -
CDR3nt: TGTGCCAGCACCCTCTACGGGACCGACAATCAGCCCCAGCATTTT
CDR3aa: CASTLYGTDNQPQHF

j_gene: TRBJ1-5
v_gene: TRBV15
abundance: many
d_gene: -
CDR3nt: TGTGCCACCAGCAGGGGACTTGAGGAGCCCCAGCATTTT
CDR3aa: CATSRGLEEPQHF

j_gene: TRBJ1-1
v_gene: TRBV5-1
abundance: -
d_gene: -
CDR3nt: TGCGCCAGCTCAGAATCGGGACACCTCAGGAACACTGAAGCTTTCTTT
CDR3aa: CASSESGHLRNTEAFF

j_gene: TRBJ2-7
v_gene: TRBV30
abundance: few
d_gene: TRBD1
CDR3nt: TGTGCCTGGAGGGATACCGGGACAGGGTGGAACGAGCAGTACTTC
CDR3aa: CAWRDTGTGWNEQYF

j_gene: TRBJ1-1
v_gene: TRBV28
abundance: many
d_gene: -
CDR3nt: TGTGCCAGCAGTTCTCGGGGGTGGAACACTGAAGCTTTCTTT
CDR3aa: CASSSRGWNTEAFF

j_gene: TRBJ1-2
v_gene: TRBV2
abundance: -
d_gene: TRBD1
CDR3nt: TGCGCCAGCAGCCCCCTGACAGGGCATGGCTACACCTTC
CDR3aa: CASSPLTGHGYTF

j_gene: TRBJ1-2
v_gene: TRBV28
abundance: many
d_gene: -
CDR3nt: TGTGCCAGCAGTTTGTTGGTAATTCGCAGGATTTCTAACTATGGCTACACCTTC
CDR3aa: CASSLLVIRRISNYGYTF

j_gene: TRBJ1-1
v_gene: TRBV11-2
abundance: many
d_gene: -
CDR3nt: TGTGCCAGCAGCTTACGAGACGGACGGAACACTGAAGCTTTCTTT
CDR3aa: CASSLRDGRNTEAFF

j_gene: TRBJ1-2
v_gene: TRBV4-1
abundance: few
d_gene: -
CDR3nt: TGCGCCAGCAGCCAAGATTCCCAGGGAGATTTCTATGGCTACACCTTC
CDR3aa: CASSQDSQGDFYGYTF

j_gene: TRBJ1-1
v_gene: TRBV28
abundance: many
d_gene: -
CDR3nt: TGTGCCAGCAGTTACTCGCACACCGCGAACACTGAAGCTTTCTTT
CDR3aa: CASSYSHTANTEAFF

j_gene: TRBJ2-7
v_gene: TRBV6-1
abundance: many
d_gene: -
CDR3nt: TGTGCCACTCAAGGATTGAACGAGCAGTACTTC
CDR3aa: CATQGLNEQYF